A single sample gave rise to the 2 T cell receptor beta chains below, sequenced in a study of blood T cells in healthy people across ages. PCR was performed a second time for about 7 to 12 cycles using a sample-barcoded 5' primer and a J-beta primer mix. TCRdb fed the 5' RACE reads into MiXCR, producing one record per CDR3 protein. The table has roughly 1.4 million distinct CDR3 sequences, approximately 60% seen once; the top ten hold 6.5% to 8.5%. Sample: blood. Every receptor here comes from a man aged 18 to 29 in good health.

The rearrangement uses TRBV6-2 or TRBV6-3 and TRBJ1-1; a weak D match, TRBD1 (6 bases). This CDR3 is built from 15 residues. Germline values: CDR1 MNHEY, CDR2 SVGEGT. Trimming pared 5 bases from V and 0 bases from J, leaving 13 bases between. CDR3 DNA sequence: TGTGCCAGCAGTCACACCAGGGGTCTGAACACTGAAGCTTTCTTT. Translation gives CASSHTRGLNTEAFF.

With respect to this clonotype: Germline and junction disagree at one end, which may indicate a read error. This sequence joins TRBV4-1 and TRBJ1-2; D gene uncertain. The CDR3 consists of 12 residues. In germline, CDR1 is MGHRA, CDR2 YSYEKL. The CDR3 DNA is TGCGCCAACAGCCAAGGGATCTATGGCTACACCTTC. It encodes CANSQGIYGYTF.